This TCR beta chain was recorded in a study of siplizumab effects on memory and regulatory T cells. General study results and limits: For siplizumab cultures, the suppressive function of their proliferating Tregs was not confirmed. Greater diversity than memory cells seemed evident in naive T cells, which also appeared to be major alloresponse contributors.

The CDR3 runs 16 residues. Looked up from germline, CDR1 is MNHNY and CDR2 is SVGAGI (reference sequence). V was pared by 2 bases and J by 4 bases, with 10 bases of the junction left unmatched. Worth noting for this clone: As yet, its antigen is unknown.

TCR templates, 75,000 to 100,000 per sample, were assayed. Repertoires were generated with immunoSEQ multiplex PCR, while TCRdb's copy carries only in-frame clones and drops some. The sample has about 50,000 clones; 85% to 95% are singletons. V usage is TRBV6-6 and J usage is TRBJ2-5, with 7 nucleotides matching TRBD2. This clonotype was obtained from a human donor in good health. Sequencing was carried out using CD8+ T cells sorted from blood. The CDR3 protein is CASSYDHPERGETQYF. The CDR3 region has the DNA TGTGCCAGCAGTTACGACCATCCCGAGCGGGGAGAGACCCAGTACTTC.